Listed here are 10 T cell receptor beta chains from one sample, sequenced in a study of OX40 agonist ivuxolimab in advanced cancers. Measured with immunoSEQ multiplex PCR; TCRdb has only the in-frame clones, and not every one. Of 80,000 to 100,000 clones listed, 70% to 90% are singletons. The specimen comprised CD4+ or CD8+ T cells sorted from blood, sampled in a trial of the OX40 agonist ivuxolimab. All receptors derive from an adult with an advanced solid tumor such as melanoma, head and neck, liver or kidney cancer.

CDR3 sequence: CASSLEGRGFDEAFF. CDR3 nucleotides: TGTGCCAGCAGCTTAGAGGGACGGGGGTTTGATGAAGCTTTCTTT. The chain recombines TRBV7-9 with TRBJ1-1; D perhaps matches TRBD1 (5 bases). Deletions cut 1 base from V and 7 bases from J, with 16 bases between. This CDR3 comprises 15 residues. Germline V gene data show CDR1 as SEHNR and CDR2 as FQNEAQ (reference sequence).

This clone came up once. The chain employs TRBV4-3 and TRBJ2-7; the D gene is possibly TRBD1 (6 bases). The V gene's germline CDR1 is LGHNA and CDR2 YSLEER. The CDR3 length is 14 residues. Deletions cut 1 base from V and 3 bases from J, with 10 bases between. In DNA form, the CDR3 reads TGCGCCAGCAGCCAAGTCCGACAGGTCTACGAGCAGTACTTC. This encodes CASSQVRQVYEQYF.

This rearrangement joins TRBV9 to TRBJ1-4, with D tentatively TRBD1 (5 bases). CDR1 and CDR2 from the germline V gene are SGDLS and YYNGEE. The V and J ends lost 3 bases and 3 bases respectively, with 9 bases between them. The CDR3 is 14 residues long. The CDR3 nucleotides read TGTGCCAGCAGCGGGCAGGGACCTAATGAAAAACTGTTTTTT. This sequence encodes CASSGQGPNEKLFF.

J is TRBJ2-5 and V is TRBV7-2; no clear D. Looked up from germline, CDR1 is SGHTA and CDR2 is FQGNSA. This CDR3 contains 12 residues. V lost 3 bases and J lost 4, with 6 bases in between. The CDR3 DNA follows: TGTGCCAGCAGCTTTTCAAGAGAGACCCAGTACTTC. It is translated as CASSFSRETQYF.

V is TRBV7-9 and J is TRBJ2-2; 10 bases align to TRBD1. The CDR3 is made up of 15 amino acids. V lost 5 bases, J lost 7 bases, and 7 bases stayed unmatched. Germline-derived CDR1 and CDR2 are SEHNR and FQNEAQ (reference sequence). The CDR3 nucleotides are TGTGCCAGCAGCCCGGGACAGGGGACTGGCGGGGAGCTGTTTTTT. It is translated as CASSPGQGTGGELFF.

The genes are TRBV7-9 and TRBJ1-1, with D hard to call. The germline V gene has CDR1 SEHNR and CDR2 FQNEAQ (reference sequence). The V end lost 7 bases, the J end lost 3 bases, and 15 bases lay between the germline ends. The CDR3 consists of 14 residues. CDR3 residues: CASILRAGYTEAFF. DNA for the CDR3: TGTGCCAGCATCCTTAGAGCGGGGTACACTGAAGCTTTCTTT. The whole variable domain, filled in from reference TRBV7-9 and TRBJ1-1, reads DTGVSQNPRHKITKRGQNVTFRCDPISEHNRLYWYRQTLGQGPEFLTYFQNEAQLEKSRLLSDRFSAERPKGSFSTLEIQRTEQGDSAMYLCASILRAGYTEAFFGQGTRLTVV.

The chain has TRBV7-2 and TRBJ2-3; TRBD2 is a possible D gene (5 bases). The CDR3 sequence is 15 residues long. Germline V gene lookup returns CDR1 SGHTA and CDR2 FQGNSA. Deletions cut 4 bases from V and 2 bases from J, with 13 bases between. The CDR3: CASSSLARITDTQYF. The CDR3, as DNA: TGTGCCAGCAGCTCCCTAGCTAGAATCACAGATACGCAGTATTTT.

The V call is TRBV19, the J call TRBJ2-5, with D hard to call. This CDR3 is 12 amino acids long. The germline V gene has CDR1 LNHDA and CDR2 SQIVND (reference sequence). Deletions cut 1 base from V and 4 bases from J, with 4 bases between. DNA for the CDR3: TGTGCCAGTAGTATAGGTGGAGAGACCCAGTACTTC. Translated, it gives CASSIGGETQYF.

The genes are TRBV9 and TRBJ1-2, with D perhaps matching TRBD1 (6 bases). This CDR3 is built from 15 residues. The V and J ends lost 2 bases and 3 bases respectively, with 14 bases between them. The germline CDR1 and CDR2 sequences are SGDLS and YYNGEE. This chain's CDR3 is CASSVQGRSDYGYTF. CDR3 coding DNA: TGTGCCAGCAGCGTGCAGGGGCGGTCGGACTATGGCTACACCTTC.

The chain couples TRBV6-5 to TRBJ2-1, with 7 nucleotides matching TRBD2. Germline V gene sequence: CDR1 MNHEY, CDR2 SVGAGI. V trimming: 7 bases; J trimming: 4 bases; junction bases outside the gene matches: 10. The CDR3 covers 15 residues. Here the CDR3 DNA reads TGTGCCAGCATTGCTACTAGCGCATTGTACAATGAGCAGTTCTTC. The encoded protein is CASIATSALYNEQFF.